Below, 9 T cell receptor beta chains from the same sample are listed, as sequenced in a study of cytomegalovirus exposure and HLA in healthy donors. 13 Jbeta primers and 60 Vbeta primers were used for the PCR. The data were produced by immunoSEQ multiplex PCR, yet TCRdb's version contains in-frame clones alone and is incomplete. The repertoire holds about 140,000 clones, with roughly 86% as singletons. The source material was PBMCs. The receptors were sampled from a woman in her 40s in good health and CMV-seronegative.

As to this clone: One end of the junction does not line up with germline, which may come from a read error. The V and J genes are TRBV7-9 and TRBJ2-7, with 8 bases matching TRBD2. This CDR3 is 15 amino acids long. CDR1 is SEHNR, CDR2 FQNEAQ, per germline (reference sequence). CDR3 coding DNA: TGTTCCAGCAGCTTAGCGGGGACTATTTCCTACGAGCAGTACTTC. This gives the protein CSSSLAGTISYEQYF.

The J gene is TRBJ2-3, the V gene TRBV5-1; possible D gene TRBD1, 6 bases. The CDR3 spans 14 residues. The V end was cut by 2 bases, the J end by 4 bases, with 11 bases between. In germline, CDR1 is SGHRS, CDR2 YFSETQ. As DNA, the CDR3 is TGCGCCAGCAGCTTAGCTGGGGGCCCAGATACGCAGTATTTT. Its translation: CASSLAGGPDTQYF. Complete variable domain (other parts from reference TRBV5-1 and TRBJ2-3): KAGVTQTPRYLIKTRGQQVTLSCSPISGHRSVSWYQQTPGQGLQFLFEYFSETQRNKGNFPGRFSGRQFSNSRSEMNVSTLELGDSALYLCASSLAGGPDTQYFGPGTRLTVL.

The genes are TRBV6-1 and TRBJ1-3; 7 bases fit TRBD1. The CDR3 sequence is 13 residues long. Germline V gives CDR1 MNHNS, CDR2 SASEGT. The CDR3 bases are TGTGCGACAGGGCCGGGGTCTGGAAACACCATATATTTT. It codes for CATGPGSGNTIYF.

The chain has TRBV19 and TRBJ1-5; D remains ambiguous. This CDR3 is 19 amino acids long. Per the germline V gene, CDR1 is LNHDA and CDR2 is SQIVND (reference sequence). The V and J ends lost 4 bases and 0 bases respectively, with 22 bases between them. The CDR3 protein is CASSTPERVGGLSNQPQHF. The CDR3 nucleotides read TGTGCCAGTAGTACCCCGGAACGGGTTGGAGGACTTAGCAATCAGCCCCAGCATTTT. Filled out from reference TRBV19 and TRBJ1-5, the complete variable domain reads DGGITQSPKYLFRKEGQNVTLSCEQNLNHDAMYWYRQDPGQGLRLIYYSQIVNDFQKGDIAEGYSVSREKKESFPLTVTSAQKNPTAFYLCASSTPERVGGLSNQPQHFGDGTRLSIL.

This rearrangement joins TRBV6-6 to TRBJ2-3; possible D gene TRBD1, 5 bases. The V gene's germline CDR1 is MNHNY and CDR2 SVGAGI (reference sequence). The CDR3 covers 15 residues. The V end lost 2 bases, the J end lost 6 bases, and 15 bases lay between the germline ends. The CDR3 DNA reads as TGTGCCAGCAGTTACCAGTCGCAGGGAAAGGATACGCAGTATTTT. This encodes CASSYQSQGKDTQYF.

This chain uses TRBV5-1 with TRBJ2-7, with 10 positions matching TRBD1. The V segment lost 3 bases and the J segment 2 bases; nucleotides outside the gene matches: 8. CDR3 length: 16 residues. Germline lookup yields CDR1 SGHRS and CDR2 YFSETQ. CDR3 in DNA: TGCGCCAGCAGCTCGATGGGACAGGGGTGGGCCTACGAGCAGTACTTC. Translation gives CASSSMGQGWAYEQYF.

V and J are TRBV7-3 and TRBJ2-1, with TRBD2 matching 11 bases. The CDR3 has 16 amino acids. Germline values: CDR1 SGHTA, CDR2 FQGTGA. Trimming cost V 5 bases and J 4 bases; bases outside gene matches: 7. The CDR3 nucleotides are TGTGCCAGCAGCCCGACCGGGACTAGCGGTTACAATGAGCAGTTCTTC. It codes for CASSPTGTSGYNEQFF.

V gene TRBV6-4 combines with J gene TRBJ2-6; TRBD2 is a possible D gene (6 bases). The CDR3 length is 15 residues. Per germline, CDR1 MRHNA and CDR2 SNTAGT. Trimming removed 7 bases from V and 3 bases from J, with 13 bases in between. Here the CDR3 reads CASTHGGGGANVLTF. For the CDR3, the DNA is TGTGCCAGCACCCACGGGGGAGGTGGGGCCAACGTCCTGACTTTC.

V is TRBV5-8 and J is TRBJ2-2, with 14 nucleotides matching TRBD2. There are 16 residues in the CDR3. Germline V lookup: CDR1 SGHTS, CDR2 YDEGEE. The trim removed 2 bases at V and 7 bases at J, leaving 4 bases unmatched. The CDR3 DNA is TGTGCCAGCAGCTTCTCCGGGACTAGCGGGAGCGGGGAGCTGTTTTTT. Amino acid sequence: CASSFSGTSGSGELFF. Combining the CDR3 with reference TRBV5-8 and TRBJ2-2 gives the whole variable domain EAGVTQSPTHLIKTRGQQATLRCSPISGHTSVYWYQQALGLGLQFLLWYDEGEERNRGNFPPRFSGRQFPNYSSELNVNALELEDSALYLCASSFSGTSGSGELFFGEGSRLTVL.